The next 27 T cell receptor beta chains were all read from a single sample in a study of blood T cell repertoires in COVID-19. The assay was immunoSEQ multiplex PCR, and TCRdb's table has in-frame clones only and misses some. Of approximately 100,000 clones listed, nearly 90% were seen once; the top ten hold 3% to 3.5%. The sequenced sample was peripheral blood. The receptors here all came from a man aged 50 to 59 in a cohort sampled during active COVID-19.

The chain employs TRBV6-2 or TRBV6-3 and TRBJ1-6; unclear D gene. CDR3 length: 15 residues. V was cut by 4 bases and J by 0 bases, with 7 bases left in between. Looked up from germline, CDR1 is MNHEY and CDR2 is SVGEGT. The CDR3 is CASSSRSSYNSPLHF. As DNA, the CDR3 is TGTGCCAGCAGTTCCAGAAGCTCCTATAATTCACCCCTCCACTTT.

V is TRBV30 and J is TRBJ1-1, with D possibly being TRBD1 (6 bases). Germline V lookup: CDR1 GTSNPN, CDR2 SVGIG (reference sequence). V dropped 0 bases and J dropped 3 bases, with 17 bases sitting between them. The CDR3 length is 16 residues. CDR3 DNA sequence: TGTGCCTGGAGTGTGGTGGCTTGGGGGCGGGACACTGAAGCTTTCTTT. It specifies CAWSVVAWGRDTEAFF. Full variable domain (outside the CDR3, taken from reference TRBV30 and TRBJ1-1): SQTIHQWPATLVQPVGSPLSLECTVEGTSNPNLYWYRQAAGRGLQLLFYSVGIGQISSEVPQNLSASRPQDRQFILSSKKLLLSDSGFYLCAWSVVAWGRDTEAFFGQGTRLTVV.

This sequence joins TRBV5-1 and TRBJ2-7, with TRBD1 matching over 7 bases. The germline V gene encodes CDR1 SGHRS and CDR2 YFSETQ. J was trimmed by 6 bases and V by 1 base; bases with no gene match: 7. The CDR3 extends over 14 amino acids. CDR3 loop: CASSLLSGGSEQYF. The DNA for the CDR3 is TGCGCCAGCAGCTTGCTGTCAGGGGGTAGCGAGCAGTACTTC.

The table lists this clone with a count of one. The V gene is TRBV7-3, the J gene TRBJ2-7; 9 bases line up with TRBD1. CDR1 and CDR2 from the germline V gene are SGHTA and FQGTGA. V trimming: 5 bases; J trimming: 2 bases; junction bases outside the gene matches: 7. The CDR3 extends over 15 amino acids. The CDR3 loop reads CASSLQGQGPYEQYF. CDR3 DNA sequence: TGTGCCAGCAGCCTCCAGGGACAGGGCCCCTACGAGCAGTACTTC.

This chain uses TRBV12-3 or TRBV12-4 with TRBJ2-1, with D possibly being TRBD2 (6 bases). CDR3 length: 13 amino acids. The V end lost 5 bases, the J end lost 7 bases, and 12 bases lay between the germline ends. For the CDR3, the DNA is TGTGCCAGCAGTCCAACGGGGGTGAATGAGCAGTTCTTC. This codes for CASSPTGVNEQFF.

The J gene is TRBJ2-1, the V gene TRBV7-3; no clear D gene. CDR3 length: 12 amino acids. V was shortened by 5 bases and J by 6 bases, with 8 bases between the two germline ends. Germline V gives CDR1 SGHTA, CDR2 FQGTGA. CDR3 bases: TGTGCCAGCAGCCTCGGTAGCAATGAGCAGTTCTTC. As protein: CASSLGSNEQFF.

The chain uses TRBV24-1 and TRBJ1-2, with TRBD1 identical over 10 bases. CDR3 size: 13 residues. V lost 4 bases to trimming and J lost 7 bases; unmatched junction nucleotides: 2. The germline CDR1 and CDR2 sequences are KGHDR and SFDVKD. This CDR3 reads CATSDGTGAGYTF. CDR3 bases: TGTGCCACCAGTGACGGGACAGGGGCTGGCTACACCTTC.

Points on this clone: The identical CDR3 is also encoded by other nucleotide sequences in the sample. The J gene is TRBJ2-7, the V gene TRBV7-2; maybe TRBD1 (5 bases). Looked up from germline, CDR1 is SGHTA and CDR2 is FQGNSA. Trimming removed 3 bases at V and 3 bases at J, with 6 bases between. The CDR3 is made up of 12 amino acids. CDR3 in DNA: TGTGCCAGCAGCTTGCAGGGCTACGAGCAGTACTTC. As protein: CASSLQGYEQYF.

This chain joins TRBV5-1 and TRBJ2-6, with D maybe TRBD2 (5 bases). Germline values: CDR1 SGHRS, CDR2 YFSETQ. The CDR3 extends over 15 amino acids. V lost 0 bases to trimming and J lost 1 base, with 5 bases between them. The CDR3 here is CASSLAGSGANVLTF. As DNA, the CDR3 is TGCGCCAGCAGCTTGGCGGGGTCTGGGGCCAACGTCCTGACTTTC.

The chain uses TRBV19 and TRBJ2-2; D remains unclear. The V end lost 0 bases, the J end lost 1 base, and 9 bases lay between the germline ends. The germline V gene encodes CDR1 LNHDA and CDR2 SQIVND (reference sequence). The CDR3 is 16 amino acids. CDR3 nucleotides: TGTGCCAGTAGTATAGATCACCAGGTGAACACCGGGGAGCTGTTTTTT. It encodes CASSIDHQVNTGELFF.

The rearrangement links TRBV7-9 to TRBJ1-2; D not certain. CDR1 SEHNR and CDR2 FQNEAQ come from the germline V gene (reference sequence). With 5 bases removed from V and 2 bases from J, the gap between germline ends came to 15 bases. The CDR3 loop spans 15 amino acids. CDR3 DNA: TGTGCCAGCAGCAATGAAGTTAGAGGGAACTATGGCTACACCTTC. Protein sequence: CASSNEVRGNYGYTF.

The V call is TRBV6-5, the J call TRBJ1-3; D not resolved. The V end lost 6 bases, the J end lost 0 bases, and 6 bases lay between the germline ends. Germline V CDR1 and CDR2: MNHEY, SVGAGI. The CDR3 sequence is 13 residues long. The CDR3 DNA is TGTGCCAGCAGAGGGAGCTCTGGAAACACCATATATTTT. Encoded protein: CASRGSSGNTIYF.

In its sample, this clone was seen once. This rearrangement joins TRBV6-5 to TRBJ1-6; D may be TRBD1 (6 bases). Germline V gene lookup returns CDR1 MNHEY and CDR2 SVGAGI. V lost 6 bases and J 1 base, leaving 10 bases between the germline ends. CDR3 length: 15 amino acids. The CDR3, as DNA: TGTGCCAGCAGAAAACAGGGATCCTATAATTCACCCCTCCACTTT. Translation gives CASRKQGSYNSPLHF.

The chain combines TRBV28 with TRBJ1-5; TRBD1 is a possible D gene (5 bases). Germline values: CDR1 MDHEN, CDR2 SYDVKM. V dropped 7 bases and J dropped 3 bases, with 13 bases sitting between them. The CDR3 loop spans 14 amino acids. The CDR3: CASTVGGLNQPQHF. The CDR3 DNA sequence: TGTGCCAGCACCGTGGGGGGTCTCAATCAGCCCCAGCATTTT.

Note on this clone: The junction shows a germline mismatch at one end, possibly a read error. The chain has TRBV5-1 and TRBJ2-4; 9 nucleotides line up with TRBD1. This CDR3 region has 20 residues. Germline CDR1 and CDR2: SGHRS and YFSETQ. The chain's CDR3 is CASRLGVGTGYESAKNIQYF. Written as DNA, the CDR3 is TGCGCCAGCAGGTTGGGGGTCGGGACAGGGTACGAGTCAGCCAAAAACATTCAGTACTTC.

As regards this clone: This sample includes further DNA sequences coding for the same CDR3. V is TRBV5-1 and J is TRBJ2-2; 8 bases are a match to TRBD1. The CDR3 sequence is 15 residues long. Trimming at V came to 1 base and at J to 5 bases, leaving 4 bases not matched to a gene. Germline CDR1 is SGHRS and CDR2 is YFSETQ. The CDR3 DNA sequence: TGCGCCAGCAGCTTGAACAGGGGGTCAACCGGGGAGCTGTTTTTT. Protein product: CASSLNRGSTGELFF. The full variable domain, its missing parts supplied by reference TRBV5-1 and TRBJ2-2, is KAGVTQTPRYLIKTRGQQVTLSCSPISGHRSVSWYQQTPGQGLQFLFEYFSETQRNKGNFPGRFSGRQFSNSRSEMNVSTLELGDSALYLCASSLNRGSTGELFFGEGSRLTVL.

V gene TRBV24-1 combines with J gene TRBJ1-5; 10 bases are shared with TRBD1. The germline CDR1 and CDR2 sequences are KGHDR and SFDVKD. The CDR3 loop spans 16 amino acids. After removal of 3 bases from V and 10 bases from J, the junction contained 11 bases not matched to a gene. The CDR3 sequence is CATSDDGTGASYPQHF. CDR3 nucleotides: TGTGCCACCAGTGATGACGGGACAGGGGCCTCTTATCCCCAGCATTTT.

This rearrangement joins TRBV4-1 to TRBJ2-5; maybe TRBD2 (6 bases). From germline, CDR1 is MGHRA and CDR2 YSYEKL. V lost 0 bases and J 2 bases, leaving 7 bases between the germline ends. The CDR3 extends over 14 amino acids. This chain's CDR3 is CASSQEEGQETQYF. The CDR3 DNA follows: TGCGCCAGCAGCCAAGAGGAGGGACAAGAGACCCAGTACTTC.

J is TRBJ1-2 and V is TRBV6-5; a weak D match, TRBD1 (6 bases). Looked up from germline, CDR1 is MNHEY and CDR2 is SVGAGI. V shed 8 bases and J shed 7 bases, with 17 bases lying between them. The CDR3 spans 13 residues. The DNA of the CDR3 is TGTGCCAGCCGACTAACAGGGCCGGGTGGCTACACCTTC. Protein sequence: CASRLTGPGGYTF.

This sequence joins TRBV5-1 and TRBJ1-2; a possible D gene is TRBD1 (5 bases). Trimming removed 3 bases from V and 6 bases from J, with 18 bases in between. The CDR3 contains 15 residues. CDR1 and CDR2 from the germline V gene are SGHRS and YFSETQ. CDR3 nucleotides: TGCGCCAGCAGCTCCGGCCCCCAGGGAATCAATGGCTACACCTTC. Protein product: CASSSGPQGINGYTF.

The rearrangement uses TRBV19 and TRBJ2-2, with TRBD1 matching over 8 bases. Per the germline V gene, CDR1 is LNHDA and CDR2 is SQIVND (reference sequence). V shed 10 bases, J shed 5 bases, and the junction held 12 bases outside the gene matches. The CDR3 contains 15 residues. The CDR3 protein is CATRSGQGRTGELFF. DNA for the CDR3: TGTGCCACCAGATCCGGACAGGGTCGGACCGGGGAGCTGTTTTTT.

The V gene is TRBV7-6, the J gene TRBJ2-3; D not resolved. The CDR3 runs 15 residues. Germline V lookup: CDR1 SGHVS, CDR2 FNYEAQ. V was trimmed by 0 bases and J by 0 bases, leaving 7 bases between them. The CDR3 DNA follows: TGTGCCAGCAGCTTAGCTTTCGGGAGCACAGATACGCAGTATTTT. Its protein product is CASSLAFGSTDTQYF.

The chain recombines TRBV6-6 with TRBJ1-3, with 7 bases identical to TRBD1. This CDR3 region has 20 residues. Unmatched junction bases numbered 19, after V lost 5 bases and J lost 0 bases. Germline assignment: CDR1 MNHNY and CDR2 SVGAGI (reference sequence). CDR3 bases: TGTGCCAGCAGTCCCCAGGCCGGGACAGATATGCTGAGCTCTGGAAACACCATATATTTT. Its protein is CASSPQAGTDMLSSGNTIYF.

In DNA, the CDR3 is TGTGCCAGCAGTTTAAGCGGGGGGAGCACAGATACGCAGTATTTT. It encodes CASSLSGGSTDTQYF. The chain has TRBV5-6 and TRBJ2-3; 9 nucleotides line up with TRBD2. The V gene end was trimmed by 5 bases and the J gene end by 0 bases; junction bases not matched to a gene: 4. This CDR3 is 15 amino acids long. In germline, CDR1 is SGHDT, CDR2 YYEEEE.

This clone is a singleton in its sample. The chain links TRBV7-8 to TRBJ2-2, with D hard to call. The CDR3 covers 14 residues. V was trimmed by 5 bases and J by 1 base, leaving 8 bases between them. CDR1 and CDR2 from the germline V gene are SGHVS and FQNEAQ. The CDR3 is CASSPYGNTGELFF. CDR3 DNA: TGTGCCAGCAGCCCTTACGGGAACACCGGGGAGCTGTTTTTT.

The chain recombines TRBV9 with TRBJ1-3; 8 positions agree with TRBD1. V gave up 6 bases and J gave up 5 bases; unmatched junction bases: 10. CDR1 and CDR2 (germline): SGDLS, YYNGEE. The CDR3 totals 15 residues. The CDR3 is CASTLGQGGRNTIYF. CDR3 bases: TGTGCCAGCACTCTCGGACAGGGCGGTAGAAACACCATATATTTT.

This rearrangement joins TRBV3-1 (or the pseudogene TRBV3-2) to TRBJ1-2; 7 bases fit TRBD1. Germline CDR1 reads LGHDT; CDR2 reads YNNKEL (reference sequence). V shed 5 bases and J 7 bases; nucleotides not matched to a gene: 7. This CDR3 is built from 13 residues. The CDR3 DNA reads as TGTGCCAGCAGCGACAGGGATCGGGGTGGCTACACCTTC. It is translated as CASSDRDRGGYTF.